This TCR beta chain was sequenced during a study of blood T cell repertoires in COVID-19. Profiled with immunoSEQ multiplex PCR; TCRdb holds only in-frame clones, not every one. The table includes tens of thousands of clones, 80% to 95% detected once. V was cut by 4 bases and J by 3 bases, with 15 bases left in between. Per germline, CDR1 MNHEY and CDR2 SVGAGI. This CDR3 region has 15 residues. This sequence joins TRBV6-5 and TRBJ1-2; a weak D match, TRBD1 (5 bases). This TCR derives from a human donor in a cohort sampled during active COVID-19. Sequencing was performed on peripheral blood. The CDR3 spells CASSLLGAGDYGYTF. The CDR3 DNA follows: TGTGCCAGCAGTTTACTAGGGGCGGGGGACTATGGCTACACCTTC.